These 20 T cell receptor beta chains originate from one sample sequenced in a study of CD8+CD57+ T cells in acquired aplastic anemia. Researchers used genomic DNA as the template to profile TCR beta VDJ and CDR3. TCRdb independently ran MiXCR on the reads; one entry per CDR3 protein. Of hundreds of thousands of distinct CDR3 sequences listed, under 80% are singletons. Sequencing was performed on sorted CD4+, CD8+, or CD8+CD57+ T cells (not recorded which) from PBMCs. These receptor sequences come from a human donor in good health, serving as a control.

The chain recombines TRBV9 with TRBJ2-2; possibly TRBD1 or TRBD2 for D (5 bases each). The germline V and J ends were trimmed by 4 bases and 14 bases, with 24 bases remaining between them. CDR1 is SGDLS, CDR2 YYNGEE, per germline. This CDR3 region has 15 residues. The CDR3 nucleotides are TGTGCCAGCAGCCGAGCCGGGTGGGCCCAAGGGACCCTGTTTTTT. Translating gives CASSRAGWAQGTLFF.

This clonotype was detected only once. A much bigger clone sits one base away, suggesting this may be a read error. This chain joins TRBV12-3 or TRBV12-4 and TRBJ2-6; D might be TRBD1 (5 bases). This CDR3 has 15 residues. This CDR3 reads CASQNPASGANVLSF. The CDR3 nucleotides read TGTGCCAGCCAAAACCCCGCTTCTGGGGCCAACGTCCTGTCTTTC.

Ten or more counts support this clonotype. The chain employs TRBV25-1 and TRBJ1-2, with D possibly being TRBD1 (6 bases). The CDR3 is 14 residues long. Germline values: CDR1 MGHDK, CDR2 SYGVNS. V gave up 2 bases and J gave up 6 bases, with 13 bases separating them. CDR3 coding DNA: TGTGCCAGCAGTGAAGGGGGGCTCTACGATGGCTACACCTTC. Translating gives CASSEGGLYDGYTF.

V is TRBV19 and J is TRBJ1-1; D is unresolved. Trimming left V 5 bases short and J 5 bases short, with 15 bases between. Germline CDR1 and CDR2: LNHDA and SQIVND (reference sequence). The CDR3 length is 14 residues. CDR3 coding DNA: TGTGCCAGTAGTGAGGAGGGCAGGTGGACTGAAGCTTTCTTT. It is translated as CASSEEGRWTEAFF.

This chain uses TRBV11-2 with TRBJ2-3, with 12 bases matching TRBD2. The CDR3 runs to 16 residues. V lost 5 bases and J lost 2; bases outside the gene matches: 5. Looked up from germline, CDR1 is SGHAT and CDR2 is FQNNGV. CDR3 loop: CASSARLAGVTDTQYF. CDR3 nucleotide sequence: TGTGCCAGCAGCGCCCGACTAGCGGGGGTCACAGATACGCAGTATTTT.

The CDR3: CATSIRQGGAEAFF. The CDR3 nucleotides are TGTGCCACCAGCATCAGACAGGGAGGGGCTGAAGCTTTCTTT. The chain carries TRBV15 and TRBJ1-1; the match to TRBD1 covers 7 bases. The trim removed 4 bases at V and 6 bases at J, leaving 8 bases unmatched. Per the germline V gene, CDR1 is LNHNV and CDR2 is YYDKDF (reference sequence). The CDR3 has 14 residues.

The chain links TRBV9 to TRBJ2-7; a possible D gene is TRBD1 (6 bases). This CDR3 is 12 amino acids long. The V end lost 4 bases, the J end lost 6 bases, and 11 bases lay between the germline ends. Germline V gene sequence: CDR1 SGDLS, CDR2 YYNGEE. CDR3 loop: CASSQQGGEQYF. Here the CDR3 DNA reads TGTGCCAGCAGCCAACAAGGGGGCGAGCAGTACTTC.

This sequence joins TRBV5-2 and TRBJ2-5; the table's D gene call, TRBD2, was not cross checked with the DNA. TRBV5-2 constitutes a pseudogene. The CDR3 runs to 18 residues. CDR3 loop: CASSEASSGGTSGETQYF. The CDR3 DNA is TGTGCCAGCAGTGAAGCATCTAGCGGGGGGACCAGCGGGGAGACCCAGTACTTC.

This chain connects TRBV20-1 to TRBJ1-2; no definite D call. The CDR3 extends over 15 amino acids. Germline loops: CDR1 DFQATT, CDR2 SNEGSKA (reference sequence). V lost 8 bases and J 3 bases, leaving 22 bases between the germline ends. The CDR3 spells CSPLRQQTGDYGYTF. Here the CDR3 DNA reads TGCAGTCCCCTCCGGCAGCAGACCGGGGACTATGGCTACACCTTC.

The rearrangement uses TRBV20-1 and TRBJ1-3, with D perhaps matching TRBD1 (6 bases). The CDR3 sequence is 14 residues long. V was trimmed by 4 bases and J by 8 bases, leaving 18 bases between them. CDR1 is DFQATT and CDR2 is SNEGSKA in the germline V gene (reference sequence). The DNA for the CDR3 is TGCAGTGCTACTAGCGGGGGGGCAGCAGACACCATATATTTT. It yields the protein CSATSGGAADTIYF.

The rearrangement links TRBV11-2 to TRBJ1-2, with a weak D call TRBD1 (6 bases). The CDR3 contains 16 residues. Looked up from germline, CDR1 is SGHAT and CDR2 is FQNNGV. Deletions cut 5 bases from V and 2 bases from J, with 18 bases between. The CDR3 spells CASSARGGRGNYGYTF. CDR3 DNA: TGTGCCAGCAGCGCTAGGGGAGGAAGGGGGAACTATGGCTACACCTTC.

The J gene is TRBJ2-3, the V gene TRBV20-1; 9 nucleotides align to TRBD1. The CDR3 sequence is 13 residues long. Germline-derived CDR1 and CDR2 are DFQATT and SNEGSKA (reference sequence). V was pared by 6 bases and J by 9 bases, with 10 bases of the junction left unmatched. The CDR3 here is CSASRDRVATQYF. CDR3 in DNA: TGCAGTGCGAGCAGGGACAGGGTTGCCACGCAGTATTTT.

This clonotype was detected a few times. The J gene is TRBJ2-3, the V gene TRBV7-9, with D unclear. Trimming cost V 0 bases and J 2 bases, with 6 bases left between them. CDR1 is SEHNR, CDR2 FQNEAQ, per germline (reference sequence). The CDR3 totals 14 residues. In DNA, the CDR3 is TGTGCCAGCAGCTTAGCCAAGGACACAGATACGCAGTATTTT. Protein: CASSLAKDTDTQYF.

This rearrangement joins TRBV9 to TRBJ2-1, with 12 bases that match TRBD1. V dropped 2 bases and J dropped 13; count of bases not matched to a gene: 10. The germline CDR1 and CDR2 sequences are SGDLS and YYNGEE. The CDR3 has 15 amino acids. CDR3 nucleotides: TGTGCCAGCAGCGTGAGAGGGACAGGGGGCTCTGGCCAGTTCTTC. Translated: CASSVRGTGGSGQFF.

V gene TRBV15 combines with J gene TRBJ2-1; weak D call: TRBD1 (5 bases). This CDR3 has 14 amino acids. Trimming took off 3 bases at V and 9 bases at J, with 15 bases between the two ends. The V gene's germline CDR1 is LNHNV and CDR2 YYDKDF (reference sequence). The DNA of the CDR3 is TGTGCCACCAGCAGGGGGCACATTGTGAGTGAGCAGTTCTTC. It translates to CATSRGHIVSEQFF.

This clonotype was seen at least ten times. This chain uses TRBV5-6 with TRBJ1-2, with 9 bases that match TRBD1. CDR1 and CDR2 (germline): SGHDT, YYEEEE. This CDR3 contains 16 residues. V lost 2 bases and J lost 4; bases outside the gene matches: 9. CDR3 nucleotides: TGTGCCAGCAGCTTAGGGACAGGGAGCGGGGCCTATGGCTACACCTTC. It specifies CASSLGTGSGAYGYTF.

This clonotype was observed many times. This rearrangement joins TRBV11-3 to TRBJ1-1; D remains unclear. The CDR3 is 14 residues long. Looked up from germline, CDR1 is SGHNT and CDR2 is YENEEA. The V end was cut by 3 bases, the J end by 4 bases, with 12 bases between. The CDR3: CASSFSAGSTEAFF. DNA for the CDR3: TGTGCCAGCAGCTTTTCCGCGGGAAGCACTGAAGCTTTCTTT.

The V and J genes are TRBV7-3 and TRBJ1-1, with D hard to call. CDR1 and CDR2 (germline): SGHTA, FQGTGA. There are 13 residues in the CDR3. Trimming removed 7 bases at V and 0 bases at J, with 9 bases between. The CDR3, as DNA: TGTGCCAGCACACCCTGGATGAACACTGAAGCTTTCTTT. Translated, it gives CASTPWMNTEAFF.

The V call is TRBV4-1, the J call TRBJ1-2; TRBD1 aligns across 7 bases. In germline, CDR1 is MGHRA, CDR2 YSYEKL. The ends lost 0 bases at V and 6 bases at J; junction bases unmatched: 13. The CDR3 is 17 residues long. The CDR3 DNA is TGCGCCAGCAGCCAAGATCTTTTGCAGGGGGGTAGGAATGGCTACACCTTC. It translates to CASSQDLLQGGRNGYTF.

The J gene is TRBJ2-3, the V gene TRBV6-5, with D perhaps matching TRBD1 (6 bases). The germline V gene encodes CDR1 MNHEY and CDR2 SVGAGI. The CDR3 contains 15 residues. Trimming left V 8 bases short and J 2 bases short, with 17 bases between. The CDR3 coding sequence is TGTGCCAGCGCGGTAAAAGGACAGCACACAGATACGCAGTATTTT. Its translation is CASAVKGQHTDTQYF.